Included here is one T cell receptor (beta chain) sequence, with context. The antigen remains unidentified. Replicate PCRs for sorted subsets used about 200 ng DNA; this equaled 25,000 to 30,000 T cell genomes. Some clones are missing from TCRdb's copy, which holds only in-frame ones; the method was immunoSEQ multiplex PCR. Of under 2,500,000 clones listed, around 95% are singletons. The CDR3 has 15 amino acids. Germline V gene sequence: CDR1 MNHNY, CDR2 SVGAGI (reference sequence). V dropped 6 bases and J dropped 4 bases, with 17 bases sitting between them. The sample is drawn from a study of shared clonotypes between healthy human individuals. Study summary: The composition of the donors was two women and a few men aged 18 to 49.

Study outcomes and limitations: Generation probability values for non-shared clonotypes were lower than those for clonotypes shared by all four donors. Measured sharing among donors was expected to vary with sequencing depth.

This sequence joins TRBV6-6 and TRBJ2-3, with D possibly matching TRBD1 (5 bases). The clonotype comes from a man aged 18 to 29 in good health. The specimen was naive CD4+ T cells sorted from blood. Subset defined: CD45RA+ positively selected. The CDR3 spells CASSTQGRMPDTQYF. Written as DNA, the CDR3 is TGTGCCAGCAGCACCCAGGGTCGTATGCCAGATACGCAGTATTTT.